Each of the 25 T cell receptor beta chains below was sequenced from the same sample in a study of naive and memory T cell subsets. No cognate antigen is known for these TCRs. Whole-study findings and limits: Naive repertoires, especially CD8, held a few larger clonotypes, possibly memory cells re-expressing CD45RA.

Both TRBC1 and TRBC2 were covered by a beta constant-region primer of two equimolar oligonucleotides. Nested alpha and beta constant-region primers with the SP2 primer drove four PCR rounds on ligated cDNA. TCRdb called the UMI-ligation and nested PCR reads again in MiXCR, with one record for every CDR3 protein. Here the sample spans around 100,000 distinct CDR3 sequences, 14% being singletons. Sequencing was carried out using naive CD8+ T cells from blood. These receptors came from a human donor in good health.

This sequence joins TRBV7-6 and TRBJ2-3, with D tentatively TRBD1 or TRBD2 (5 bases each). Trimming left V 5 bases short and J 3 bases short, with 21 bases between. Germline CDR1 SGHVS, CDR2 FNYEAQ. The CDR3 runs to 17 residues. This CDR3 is CASSSVGGGSSTDTQYF. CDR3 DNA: TGTGCCAGCAGCAGCGTGGGTGGGGGTAGCTCGACAGATACGCAGTATTTT.

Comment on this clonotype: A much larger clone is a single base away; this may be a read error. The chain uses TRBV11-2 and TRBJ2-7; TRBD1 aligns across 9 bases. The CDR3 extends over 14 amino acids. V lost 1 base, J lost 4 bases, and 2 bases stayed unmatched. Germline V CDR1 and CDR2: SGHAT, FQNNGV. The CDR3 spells CASSLGQGEYEQYF. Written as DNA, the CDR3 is TGTGCCAGCAGCTTAGGACAGGGGGAGTACGAGCAGTACTTC.

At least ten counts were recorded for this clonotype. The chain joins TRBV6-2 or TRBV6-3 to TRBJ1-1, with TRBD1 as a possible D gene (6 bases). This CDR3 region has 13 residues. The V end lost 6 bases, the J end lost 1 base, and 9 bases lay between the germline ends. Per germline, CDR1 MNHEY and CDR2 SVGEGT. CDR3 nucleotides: TGTGCCAGCAGGATGGACAGGAACACTGAAGCTTTCTTT. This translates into CASRMDRNTEAFF.

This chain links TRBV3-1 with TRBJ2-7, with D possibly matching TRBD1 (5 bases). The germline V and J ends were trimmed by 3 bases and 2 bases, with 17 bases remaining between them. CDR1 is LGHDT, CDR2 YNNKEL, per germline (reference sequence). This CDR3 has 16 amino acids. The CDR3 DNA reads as TGTGCCAGCAGCCAGTTACTGGGCAGGGTAACCTACGAGCAGTACTTC. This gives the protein CASSQLLGRVTYEQYF.

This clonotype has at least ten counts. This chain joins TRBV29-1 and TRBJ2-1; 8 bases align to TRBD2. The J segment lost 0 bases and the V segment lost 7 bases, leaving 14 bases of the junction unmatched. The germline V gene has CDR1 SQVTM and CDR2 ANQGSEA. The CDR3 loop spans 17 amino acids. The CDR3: CSGGTRAVDHSYNEQFF. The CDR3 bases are TGCAGCGGCGGGACTAGAGCCGTCGATCACTCCTACAATGAGCAGTTCTTC.

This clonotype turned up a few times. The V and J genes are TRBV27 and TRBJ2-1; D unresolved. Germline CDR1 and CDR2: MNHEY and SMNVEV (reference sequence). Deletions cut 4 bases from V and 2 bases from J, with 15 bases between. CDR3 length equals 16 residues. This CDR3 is CASSSFRPAAYNEQFF. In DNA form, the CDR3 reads TGTGCCAGCAGTTCCTTCCGACCAGCCGCCTACAATGAGCAGTTCTTC.

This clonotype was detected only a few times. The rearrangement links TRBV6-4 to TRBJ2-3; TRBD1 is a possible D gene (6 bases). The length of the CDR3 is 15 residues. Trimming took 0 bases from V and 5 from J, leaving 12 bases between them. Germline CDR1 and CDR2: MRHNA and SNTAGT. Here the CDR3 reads CASSDSMGAIDTQYF. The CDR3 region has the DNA TGTGCCAGCAGTGACTCGATGGGGGCGATAGATACGCAGTATTTT.

CDR3 sequence: CASSVGTSYEQYF. The CDR3 bases are TGTGCCAGCAGCGTAGGGACCTCCTACGAGCAGTACTTC. The chain has TRBV9 and TRBJ2-7, with unresolved D. The V gene's germline CDR1 is SGDLS and CDR2 YYNGEE. The CDR3 has 13 amino acids. V dropped 0 bases and J dropped 0 bases, with 4 bases sitting between them. The whole variable domain, filled in from reference TRBV9 and TRBJ2-7, reads DSGVTQTPKHLITATGQRVTLRCSPRSGDLSVYWYQQSLDQGLQFLIQYYNGEERAKGNILERFSAQQFPDLHSELNLSSLELGDSALYFCASSVGTSYEQYFGPGTRLTVT.

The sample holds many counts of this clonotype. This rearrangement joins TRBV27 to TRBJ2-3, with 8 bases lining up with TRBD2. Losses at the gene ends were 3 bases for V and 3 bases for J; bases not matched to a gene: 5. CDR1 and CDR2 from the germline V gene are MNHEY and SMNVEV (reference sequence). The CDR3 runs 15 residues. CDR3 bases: TGTGCCAGCAGTTTGGGGGAGCGGGGGACAGATACGCAGTATTTT. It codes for CASSLGERGTDTQYF.

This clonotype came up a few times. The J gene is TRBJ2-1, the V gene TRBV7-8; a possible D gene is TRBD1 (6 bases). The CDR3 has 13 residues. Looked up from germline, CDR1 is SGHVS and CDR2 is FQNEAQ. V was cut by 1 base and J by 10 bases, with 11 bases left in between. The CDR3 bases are TGTGCCAGCAGCTTAGGGCAGGGGAAGGAGCAGTTCTTC. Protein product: CASSLGQGKEQFF.

CDR3 DNA sequence: TGTGCCAGCAGTGATAGGGGGGCAAAAGAGACCCAGTACTTC. It translates to CASSDRGAKETQYF. J is TRBJ2-5 and V is TRBV7-9; TRBD1 or TRBD2 may be the D gene (6 bases each). This CDR3 is built from 14 residues. Germline V gene lookup returns CDR1 SEHNR and CDR2 FQNEAQ (reference sequence). V was clipped by 6 bases and J by 3 bases, with 14 bases between them. The complete variable domain, with remaining parts taken from reference TRBV7-9 and TRBJ2-5, reads DTGVSQNPRHKITKRGQNVTFRCDPISEHNRLYWYRQTLGQGPEFLTYFQNEAQLEKSRLLSDRFSAERPKGSFSTLEIQRTEQGDSAMYLCASSDRGAKETQYFGPGTRLLVL.

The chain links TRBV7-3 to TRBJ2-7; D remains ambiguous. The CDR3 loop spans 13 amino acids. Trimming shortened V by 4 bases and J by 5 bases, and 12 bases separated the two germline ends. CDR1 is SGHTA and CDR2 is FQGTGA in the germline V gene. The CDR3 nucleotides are TGTGCCAGCAGCTCTAACACAGTGGACGAGCAGTACTTC. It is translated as CASSSNTVDEQYF.

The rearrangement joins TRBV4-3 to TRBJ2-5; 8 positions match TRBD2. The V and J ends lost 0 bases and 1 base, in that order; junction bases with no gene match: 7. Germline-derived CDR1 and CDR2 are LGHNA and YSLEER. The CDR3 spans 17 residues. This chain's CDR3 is CASSQDSASGGQETQYF. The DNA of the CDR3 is TGCGCCAGCAGCCAAGATTCGGCCAGCGGGGGCCAAGAGACCCAGTACTTC.

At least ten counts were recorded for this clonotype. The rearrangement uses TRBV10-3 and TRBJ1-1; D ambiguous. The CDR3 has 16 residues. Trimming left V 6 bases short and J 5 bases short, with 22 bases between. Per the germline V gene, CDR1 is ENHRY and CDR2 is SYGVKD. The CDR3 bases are TGTGCCATCAGCCAATCCCACCCTGTGAGCGGTACTGAAGCTTTCTTT. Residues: CAISQSHPVSGTEAFF.

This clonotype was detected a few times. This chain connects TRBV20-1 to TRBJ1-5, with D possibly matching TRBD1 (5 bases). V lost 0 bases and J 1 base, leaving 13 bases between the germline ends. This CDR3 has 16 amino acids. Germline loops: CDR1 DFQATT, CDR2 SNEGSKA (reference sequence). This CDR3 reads CSARDQGVFSNQPQHF. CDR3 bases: TGCAGTGCTAGAGACCAAGGGGTATTCAGCAATCAGCCCCAGCATTTT.

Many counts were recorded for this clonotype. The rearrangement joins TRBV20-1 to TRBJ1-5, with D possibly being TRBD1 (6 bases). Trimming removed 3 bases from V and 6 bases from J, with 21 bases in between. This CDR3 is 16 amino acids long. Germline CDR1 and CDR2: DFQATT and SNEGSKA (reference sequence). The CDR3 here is CSARQHRDTGSQPQHF. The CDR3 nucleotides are TGCAGTGCTAGGCAACACCGGGACACGGGGTCTCAGCCCCAGCATTTT.

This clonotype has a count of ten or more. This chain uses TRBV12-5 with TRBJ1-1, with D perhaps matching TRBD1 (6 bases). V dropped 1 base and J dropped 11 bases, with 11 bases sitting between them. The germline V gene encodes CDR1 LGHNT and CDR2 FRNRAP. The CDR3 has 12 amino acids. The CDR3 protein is CASGLETGLAFF. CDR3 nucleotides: TGTGCTAGTGGTTTGGAAACAGGGCTCGCTTTCTTT.

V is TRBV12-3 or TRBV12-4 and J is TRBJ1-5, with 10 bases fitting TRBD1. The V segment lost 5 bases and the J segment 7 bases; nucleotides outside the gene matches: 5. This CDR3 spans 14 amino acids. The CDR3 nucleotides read TGTGCCAGCAGTCTCGGGACAGGGGCACAGCCCCAGCATTTT. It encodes CASSLGTGAQPQHF.

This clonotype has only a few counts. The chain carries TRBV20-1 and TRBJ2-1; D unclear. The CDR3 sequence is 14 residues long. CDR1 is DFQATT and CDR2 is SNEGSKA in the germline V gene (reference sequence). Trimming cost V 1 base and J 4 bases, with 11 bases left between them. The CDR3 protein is CSARASRDYNEQFF. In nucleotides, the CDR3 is TGCAGTGCTAGAGCTAGTCGCGATTACAATGAGCAGTTCTTC.

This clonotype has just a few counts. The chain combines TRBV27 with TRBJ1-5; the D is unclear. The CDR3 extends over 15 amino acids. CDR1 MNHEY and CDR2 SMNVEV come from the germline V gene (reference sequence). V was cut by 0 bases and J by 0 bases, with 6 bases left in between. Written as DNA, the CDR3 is TGTGCCAGCAGTTTATCGAGGATTAGCAATCAGCCCCAGCATTTT. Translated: CASSLSRISNQPQHF.

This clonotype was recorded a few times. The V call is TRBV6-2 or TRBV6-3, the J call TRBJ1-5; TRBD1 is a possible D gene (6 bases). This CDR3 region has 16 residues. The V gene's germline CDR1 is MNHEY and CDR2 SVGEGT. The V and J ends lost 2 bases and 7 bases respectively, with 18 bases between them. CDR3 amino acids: CASSYTLTGWRQPQHF. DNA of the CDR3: TGTGCCAGCAGTTACACCCTCACAGGGTGGCGGCAGCCCCAGCATTTT.

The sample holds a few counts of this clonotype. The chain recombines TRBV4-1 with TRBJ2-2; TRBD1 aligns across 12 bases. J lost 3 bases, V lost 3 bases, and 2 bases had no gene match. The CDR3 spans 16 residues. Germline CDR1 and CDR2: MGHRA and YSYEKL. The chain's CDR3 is CASSQGTGGYTGELFF. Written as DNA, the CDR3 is TGCGCCAGCAGCCAGGGGACAGGGGGCTACACCGGGGAGCTGTTTTTT.

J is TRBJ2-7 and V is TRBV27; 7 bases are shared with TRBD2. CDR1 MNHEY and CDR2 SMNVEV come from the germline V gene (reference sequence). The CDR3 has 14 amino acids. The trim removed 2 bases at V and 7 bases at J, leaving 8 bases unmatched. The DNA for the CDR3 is TGTGCCAGCAGTTTAGGGACTCCGCGGGGGGAGCAGTACTTC. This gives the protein CASSLGTPRGEQYF.

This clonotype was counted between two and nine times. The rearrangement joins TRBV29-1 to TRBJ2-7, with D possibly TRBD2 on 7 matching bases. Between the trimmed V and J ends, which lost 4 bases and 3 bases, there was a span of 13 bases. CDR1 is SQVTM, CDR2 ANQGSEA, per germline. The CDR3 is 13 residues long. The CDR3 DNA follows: TGCAGCGTTGTCCAAGGGGGGGGCTACGAGCAGTACTTC. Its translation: CSVVQGGGYEQYF.

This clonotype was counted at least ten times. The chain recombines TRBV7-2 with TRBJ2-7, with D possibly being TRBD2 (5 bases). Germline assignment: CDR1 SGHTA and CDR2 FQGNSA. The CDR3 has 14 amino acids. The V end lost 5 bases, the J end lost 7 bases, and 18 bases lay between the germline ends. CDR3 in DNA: TGTGCCAGCAGCCCGCAGACTACAGCGATAGAGCAGTACTTC. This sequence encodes CASSPQTTAIEQYF.